These T cell receptor beta chains were read from a single sample in a study of T cell responses to AZD1222 COVID-19 vaccine. Using immunoSEQ multiplex PCR, the repertoire was profiled, and TCRdb retains in-frame clones only, with some absent. Of approximately 96,000 clones in the sample, 70% to 90% were seen once. Sample: peripheral blood, taken 28 days after the second AZD1222 dose. These receptors all come from an adult who received the AZD1222 COVID-19 vaccine. The CDR3 runs from the conserved cysteine through the conserved F or W. The D gene is left open where the match is weak. Size is stated for part of the rows, as once, few or many counts, or as a class when the clone is expanded.

v_call	d_call	j_call	clone_size	cdr3_aa	cdr3_nt
TRBV19	NA	TRBJ1-2	few	CASSMQGRGYTF	TGTGCCAGTAGTATGCAGGGTCGCGGCTACACCTTC
TRBV4-2	TRBD1	TRBJ2-1	NA	CASSLAVGQGMNEQFF	TGTGCCAGCAGCCTTGCGGTTGGACAGGGGATGAATGAGCAGTTCTTC
TRBV4-1	NA	TRBJ1-4	NA	CASSQGQGEKLFF	TGCGCCAGCAGCCAGGGACAAGGGGAAAAACTGTTTTTT
TRBV30	NA	TRBJ2-3	NA	CAWNARLQYTDTQYF	TGTGCCTGGAACGCCCGACTCCAATACACAGATACGCAGTATTTT
TRBV7-8	TRBD2	TRBJ2-7	NA	CASRISGRSIYEQYF	TGTGCCAGCAGAATTAGCGGGAGGAGTATCTACGAGCAGTACTTC
TRBV21-1	NA	TRBJ2-7	NA	CASSKNRGQGYSHEQYF	TGTGCCAGCAGCAAAAATAGGGGGCAGGGTTACAGCCACGAGCAGTACTTC
TRBV10-3	NA	TRBJ2-1	NA	CAISTNGGYNEQFF	TGTGCCATCAGTACTAACGGGGGATACAATGAGCAGTTCTTC
TRBV7-6	NA	TRBJ1-1	NA	CASSNGGNTEAFF	TGTGCCAGCAGTAACGGGGGGAACACTGAAGCTTTCTTT
TRBV4-1	TRBD1	TRBJ1-2	NA	CASKPGGDGTAYGYTF	TGCGCCAGCAAGCCCGGGGGAGACGGGACAGCCTATGGCTACACCTTC
TRBV30	TRBD1	TRBJ1-1	NA	CAWSQTARDSKVEAFF	TGTGCCTGGAGTCAGACGGCCAGGGACAGTAAAGTGGAAGCTTTCTTT
TRBV6-2/TRBV6-3	NA	TRBJ2-2	NA	CASSYGRSPNTGELFF	TGTGCCAGCAGTTACGGTCGCAGCCCGAACACCGGGGAGCTGTTTTTT
TRBV7-9	TRBD1	TRBJ1-5	once	CASSVTGGDQPQHF	TGTGCCAGCAGCGTAACAGGGGGCGATCAGCCCCAGCATTTT
TRBV11-1	TRBD2	TRBJ2-1	few	CASSFGLAGGNEQFF	TGTGCCAGCAGTTTCGGACTAGCGGGTGGGAATGAGCAGTTCTTC
TRBV6-1	NA	TRBJ2-1	NA	CASSEERVGSGEQFF	TGTGCCAGCAGTGAAGAGAGGGTGGGGTCCGGCGAGCAGTTCTTC
TRBV5-8	NA	TRBJ2-2	NA	CASSLVSLGTGELFF	TGTGCCAGCAGCTTGGTGTCCCTGGGCACCGGGGAGCTGTTTTTT
TRBV7-9	TRBD2	TRBJ2-3	once	CASSLRLAVPGTDTQYF	TGTGCCAGCAGCTTACGCCTAGCGGTACCTGGCACAGATACGCAGTATTTT
TRBV18	NA	TRBJ2-7	NA	CASSPPGLGTYEQYF	TGTGCCAGCTCACCCCCGGGGCTAGGGACCTACGAGCAGTACTTC
TRBV20-1	NA	TRBJ1-4	NA	CSASVHSEEKLFF	TGCAGTGCTAGTGTACATTCAGAGGAAAAACTGTTTTTT
TRBV18	NA	TRBJ1-5	NA	CASATRDINQPQHF	TGTGCCAGCGCAACCCGGGACATAAATCAGCCCCAGCATTTT
TRBV30	NA	TRBJ1-5	NA	CAWSVRGGSGNQPQHF	TGTGCCTGGAGTGTACGGGGTGGCTCGGGCAATCAGCCCCAGCATTTT
TRBV10-3	NA	TRBJ2-6	NA	CAISDPDTPSGANVLTF	TGTGCCATCAGTGACCCAGACACCCCCTCTGGGGCCAACGTCCTGACTTTC
TRBV2	TRBD1	TRBJ2-6	NA	CASSPPRHGTGTFGANVLTF	TGTGCCAGCAGTCCTCCTCGCCACGGGACAGGGACTTTTGGGGCCAACGTCCTGACTTTC
TRBV5-5	TRBD1	TRBJ2-7	NA	CASSAGQVWYF	TGTGCCAGCAGCGCTGGACAGGTTTGGTACTTC
TRBV5-5	TRBD1	TRBJ2-3	NA	CASSLAGGGTTDTQYF	TGTGCCAGCAGCCTAGCAGGGGGTGGGACCACAGATACGCAGTATTTT
TRBV2	TRBD2	TRBJ2-2	NA	CASTRGGTGELFF	TGTGCCAGCACCCGGGGGGGCACCGGGGAGCTGTTTTTT
TRBV6-5	NA	TRBJ2-2	NA	CASTWYRSGELFF	TGTGCCAGCACCTGGTACAGGTCTGGGGAGCTGTTTTTT
TRBV7-2	NA	TRBJ2-3	once	CASSLRYPSTDTQYF	TGTGCCAGCAGCTTGAGATACCCTAGCACAGATACGCAGTATTTT
TRBV27	NA	TRBJ1-2	NA	CASSLTQGPGYGYTF	TGTGCCAGCAGTTTAACCCAGGGGCCTGGCTATGGCTACACCTTC
TRBV6-5	NA	TRBJ1-4	once	CASGGWLEKLFF	TGTGCCAGCGGGGGGTGGTTGGAAAAACTGTTTTTT
TRBV5-1	NA	TRBJ2-7	NA	CASSLVWGSSYEQYF	TGCGCCAGCAGCTTGGTTTGGGGCAGCTCCTACGAGCAGTACTTC
TRBV19	TRBD1	TRBJ1-2	few	CASSTQWDRGGGYTF	TGTGCCAGTAGTACCCAATGGGACAGGGGAGGCGGCTACACCTTC
TRBV2	TRBD1	TRBJ1-1	few	CASRRRGTGGLNTEAFF	TGTGCCAGTCGAAGAAGAGGGACAGGGGGCCTGAACACTGAAGCTTTCTTT
TRBV7-6	TRBD2	TRBJ2-5	NA	CASGGGYQETQYF	TGTGCCAGCGGGGGGGGGTACCAAGAGACCCAGTACTTC
TRBV9	NA	TRBJ2-3	NA	CASTRGALTDTQYF	TGTGCCAGCACTCGGGGCGCCCTCACAGATACGCAGTATTTT
TRBV28	NA	TRBJ1-1	NA	CASSLSGAGDTEAFF	TGTGCCAGCAGTTTATCGGGGGCGGGGGACACTGAAGCTTTCTTT
TRBV18	NA	TRBJ2-4	once	CASSLQGPIAKNIQYF	TGTGCCAGCTCACTGCAGGGGCCTATTGCCAAAAACATTCAGTACTTC
TRBV2	NA	TRBJ2-7	NA	CASSPGRVSYEQYF	TGTGCCAGCAGTCCGGGACGGGTCTCCTACGAGCAGTACTTC
TRBV7-3	TRBD2	TRBJ2-7	NA	CASSLPRTSGTYEQYF	TGTGCCAGCAGCTTACCCCGGACTAGCGGGACCTACGAGCAGTACTTC
TRBV28	NA	TRBJ2-7	few	CASSSGALPYEQYF	TGTGCCAGCAGCTCGGGGGCCCTACCCTACGAGCAGTACTTC
TRBV28	NA	TRBJ2-3	NA	CASRGYGTSSRTDTQYF	TGTGCCAGCAGGGGGTATGGGACTTCATCTCGCACAGATACGCAGTATTTT
TRBV10-1	NA	TRBJ2-1	NA	CASSVGGRNEQFF	TGCGCCAGCAGTGTCGGCGGTCGCAATGAGCAGTTCTTC
TRBV28	NA	TRBJ1-6	NA	CASSVRSGQVSPLHF	TGTGCCAGCAGCGTACGCAGTGGGCAGGTTTCACCCCTCCACTTT
TRBV5-1	TRBD1	TRBJ1-2	once	CASSLAQQGGYGYTF	TGCGCCAGCAGCTTGGCCCAGCAGGGGGGCTATGGCTACACCTTC
TRBV7-2	NA	TRBJ1-2	few	CASSLGDLGDGYTF	TGTGCCAGCAGCTTAGGGGACCTGGGGGATGGCTACACCTTC
TRBV27	TRBD1	TRBJ2-7	NA	CASKPLWDRSSYEQYF	TGTGCCAGCAAACCCCTGTGGGACAGGAGCTCCTACGAGCAGTACTTC
TRBV6-5	NA	TRBJ1-2	NA	CASSYGHGDYGYTF	TGTGCCAGCAGTTACGGGCATGGGGACTATGGCTACACCTTC
TRBV6-5	TRBD2	TRBJ2-2	NA	CASWASGRYGELFF	TGTGCCAGCTGGGCTAGCGGGAGGTACGGGGAGCTGTTTTTT
TRBV6-5	NA	TRBJ2-2	once	CASRPGTANTGELFF	TGTGCCAGCAGGCCCGGGACGGCGAACACCGGGGAGCTGTTTTTT
TRBV6-5	NA	TRBJ1-3	NA	CASKWASSGNTIYF	TGTGCCAGCAAGTGGGCCAGCTCTGGAAACACCATATATTTT
TRBV7-9	NA	TRBJ2-2	NA	CASSLGREATGELFF	TGTGCCAGCAGCTTAGGGAGGGAGGCCACCGGGGAGCTGTTTTTT
TRBV18	TRBD1	TRBJ1-1	NA	CASSPNRDSMNTEAFF	TGTGCCAGCTCACCAAACCGGGACAGCATGAACACTGAAGCTTTCTTT
TRBV2	NA	TRBJ1-5	NA	CASSRGGSNQPQHF	TGTGCCAGCTCTAGGGGGGGTAGCAATCAGCCCCAGCATTTT
TRBV6-5	TRBD1	TRBJ2-7	NA	CASDRVPPPYEQYF	TGTGCCAGTGACAGGGTTCCCCCTCCCTACGAGCAGTACTTC
TRBV12-3/TRBV12-4	NA	TRBJ2-5	NA	CASSLGSRETQYF	TGTGCCAGCAGTTTGGGTAGTCGGGAGACCCAGTACTTC
TRBV7-3	TRBD1	TRBJ2-1	NA	CASGPGQGDNEQFF	TGTGCCAGCGGCCCGGGACAGGGGGACAATGAGCAGTTCTTC
TRBV9	NA	TRBJ2-3	once	CASSVAGGTRTDTQYF	TGTGCCAGCAGCGTAGCCGGCGGGACCCGCACAGATACGCAGTATTTT